This T cell receptor (beta chain) appears in the sequencing data of a study of blood T cell repertoires in COVID-19. The overall study: Sites across the United States, Italy and Spain contributed samples from acute and convalescent COVID-19. The analysed material was cDNA or gDNA that came from T cells, B-cell-depleted T cells, or PBMCs.

The method was immunoSEQ multiplex PCR; TCRdb's version includes in-frame clones alone and lacks a portion of them. Of around 130,000 clones detected, more than 80% appear once; the ten largest clones hold around 4.1%. The germline V gene has CDR1 LNHDA and CDR2 SQIVND (reference sequence). Between the trimmed V and J ends, which lost 3 bases and 8 bases, there was a span of 13 bases. This CDR3 has 14 residues. What was sequenced was peripheral blood. The rearrangement uses TRBV19 and TRBJ1-4; no reliable D call. This sequence was found in a human donor in a cohort sampled during active COVID-19. This CDR3 reads CASSIPGGIEKLFF. The CDR3 nucleotides read TGTGCCAGTAGTATCCCCGGAGGGATCGAAAAACTGTTTTTT. The variable domain in full, completed from reference TRBV19 and TRBJ1-4, reads DGGITQSPKYLFRKEGQNVTLSCEQNLNHDAMYWYRQDPGQGLRLIYYSQIVNDFQKGDIAEGYSVSREKKESFPLTVTSAQKNPTAFYLCASSIPGGIEKLFFGSGTQLSVL.